These 15 T cell receptor beta chains were sequenced from one sample in a study of T cell repertoires in cytomegalovirus infection. Each CDR3 protein is one row after TCRdb ran MiXCR on the reads. The sample has about 260,000 distinct CDR3 sequences, roughly 15% seen once. The specimen sequenced was PBMCs. Every receptor here comes from a human donor in good health (CMV status not recorded). Some clones in this sample may be carry-over from other donors' samples.

The chain is built from TRBV5-6 and TRBJ2-3; D is undetermined. Germline V gives CDR1 SGHDT, CDR2 YYEEEE. The CDR3 has 12 residues. V was cut by 3 bases and J by 5 bases, with 7 bases left in between. CDR3 region: CASSSTLDTQYF. The CDR3, as DNA: TGTGCCAGCAGCTCGACGCTAGATACGCAGTATTTT. The full variable domain, with the rest looked up from reference TRBV5-6 and TRBJ2-3, is DAGVTQSPTHLIKTRGQQVTLRCSPKSGHDTVSWYQQALGQGPQFIFQYYEEEERQRGNFPDRFSGHQFPNYSSELNVNALLLGDSALYLCASSSTLDTQYFGPGTRLTVL.

This clonotype was seen at least ten times. V and J are TRBV19 and TRBJ2-1; 11 nucleotides agree with TRBD2. The germline CDR1 and CDR2 sequences are LNHDA and SQIVND (reference sequence). V trimming: 4 bases; J trimming: 2 bases; junction bases outside the gene matches: 4. The CDR3 consists of 16 residues. CDR3 DNA: TGTGCCAGTAGTACACCGACTAGCGGGGCCTACAATGAGCAGTTCTTC. Translated, it gives CASSTPTSGAYNEQFF.

This clonotype was found a few times. V is TRBV4-2 and J is TRBJ2-7, with 7 bases fitting TRBD1. Per germline, CDR1 LGHNA and CDR2 YNFKEQ. This CDR3 has 16 amino acids. Trimming cost V 0 bases and J 3 bases; bases outside gene matches: 8. In DNA, the CDR3 is TGTGCCAGCAGCCAAGAGGGGACAGTGGGAAACTACGAGCAGTACTTC. Its translation: CASSQEGTVGNYEQYF.

V usage is TRBV29-1 and J usage is TRBJ1-4; tentatively, D is TRBD1 (5 bases). The germline gives CDR1 SQVTM, CDR2 ANQGSEA. Trimming cost V 6 bases and J 12 bases, with 17 bases left between them. The CDR3 extends over 12 amino acids. CDR3 nucleotides: TGCAGCGTACCGGAGAAGGGGTGGGAACTGTTTTTT. The encoded protein is CSVPEKGWELFF.

This clonotype was found a few times. The chain uses TRBV5-5 and TRBJ2-7; TRBD1 or TRBD2 may be the D gene (5 bases each). Trimming removed 0 bases at V and 2 bases at J, with 12 bases between. Germline CDR1 reads SGHKS; CDR2 reads YYEKEE (reference sequence). This CDR3 comprises 15 residues. The CDR3 reads CASSLVGTRAYEQYF. As DNA, the CDR3 is TGTGCCAGCAGCTTGGTCGGGACCAGGGCCTACGAGCAGTACTTC. The full variable domain, with the rest looked up from reference TRBV5-5 and TRBJ2-7, is DAGVTQSPTHLIKTRGQQVTLRCSPISGHKSVSWYQQVLGQGPQFIFQYYEKEERGRGNFPDRFSARQFPNYSSELNVNALLLGDSALYLCASSLVGTRAYEQYFGPGTRLTVT.

This clonotype appeared many times. V gene TRBV7-2 combines with J gene TRBJ2-7; unclear D gene. This CDR3 has 12 amino acids. The V end lost 5 bases, the J end lost 4 bases, and 9 bases lay between the germline ends. The germline V gene has CDR1 SGHTA and CDR2 FQGNSA. CDR3 nucleotide sequence: TGTGCCAGCAGCCCGCAGGAGTACGAGCAGTACTTC. It translates to CASSPQEYEQYF. Drawing the rest from reference TRBV7-2 and TRBJ2-7, the complete variable domain is GAGVSQSPSNKVTEKGKDVELRCDPISGHTALYWYRQSLGQGLEFLIYFQGNSAPDKSGLPSDRFSAERTGGSVSTLTIQRTQQEDSAVYLCASSPQEYEQYFGPGTRLTVT.

This chain's CDR3 is CASRPPGQPVNTEAFF. The CDR3 DNA reads as TGTGCCAGCAGACCACCGGGACAACCCGTGAACACTGAAGCTTTCTTT. This chain uses TRBV11-1 with TRBJ1-1; a possible D gene is TRBD1 (6 bases). The CDR3 has 16 amino acids. V lost 6 bases and J 0 bases, leaving 17 bases between the germline ends. CDR1 and CDR2 from the germline V gene are SGHAT and FQDESV (reference sequence).

The table lists this clonotype with many counts. The chain has TRBV7-2 and TRBJ1-5; 7 bases line up with TRBD1. CDR3 length equals 16 residues. Trimming cost V 1 base and J 3 bases; bases outside gene matches: 6. Germline assignment: CDR1 SGHTA and CDR2 FQGNSA. CDR3 sequence reads: CASSLEGAEINQPQHF. In DNA form, the CDR3 reads TGTGCCAGCAGCTTAGAGGGGGCGGAAATCAATCAGCCCCAGCATTTT.

A few counts support this clonotype. V and J are TRBV2 and TRBJ2-1, with D uncertain. The length of the CDR3 is 12 residues. The germline V gene has CDR1 SNHLY and CDR2 FYNNEI. Trimming shortened V by 2 bases and J by 9 bases, and 8 bases separated the two germline ends. The CDR3 is CASSEFWGEQFF. DNA of the CDR3: TGTGCCAGCAGTGAATTTTGGGGTGAGCAGTTCTTC.

At least ten counts were recorded for this clonotype. V usage is TRBV7-9 and J usage is TRBJ2-7; 7 bases map to TRBD2. This CDR3 has 12 residues. The ends lost 5 bases at V and 5 bases at J; junction bases unmatched: 3. Germline loops: CDR1 SEHNR, CDR2 FQNEAQ (reference sequence). In nucleotides, the CDR3 is TGTGCCAGCAGCCGGGAGGTGGACGAGCAGTACTTC. It codes for CASSREVDEQYF. Variable domain in full (rest from reference TRBV7-9 and TRBJ2-7): DTGVSQNPRHKITKRGQNVTFRCDPISEHNRLYWYRQTLGQGPEFLTYFQNEAQLEKSRLLSDRFSAERPKGSFSTLEIQRTEQGDSAMYLCASSREVDEQYFGPGTRLTVT.

This clonotype was recorded many times. V usage is TRBV15 and J usage is TRBJ1-5, with D possibly matching TRBD1 (6 bases). Looked up from germline, CDR1 is LNHNV and CDR2 is YYDKDF (reference sequence). Trimming removed 3 bases from V and 2 bases from J, with 11 bases in between. This CDR3 has 15 residues. The CDR3 protein is CATSSAGVRNQPQHF. The CDR3 region has the DNA TGTGCCACCAGCAGTGCAGGGGTCCGCAATCAGCCCCAGCATTTT.

This clonotype was counted only a few times. V usage is TRBV6-5 and J usage is TRBJ1-1; D ambiguous. Looked up from germline, CDR1 is MNHEY and CDR2 is SVGAGI. The CDR3 is 13 residues long. V lost 7 bases and J 1 base, leaving 10 bases between the germline ends. CDR3 sequence (DNA): TGTGCCAGCATCAAGAAGGAGAACACTGAAGCTTTCTTT. Its translation is CASIKKENTEAFF.

In this sample, this clonotype turned up many times. V and J are TRBV7-6 and TRBJ1-4, with 10 positions matching TRBD1. The V segment lost 5 bases and the J segment 6 bases; nucleotides outside the gene matches: 9. Germline CDR1 reads SGHVS; CDR2 reads FNYEAQ. The CDR3 runs to 16 residues. The CDR3 DNA sequence: TGTGCCAGCAGCCATCGTTCCGGGACAGGGGATGAAAAACTGTTTTTT. This gives the protein CASSHRSGTGDEKLFF.

The genes are TRBV29-1 and TRBJ1-1; 9 bases fit TRBD1. After removal of 2 bases from V and 4 bases from J, the junction contained 5 bases not matched to a gene. The V gene's germline CDR1 is SQVTM and CDR2 ANQGSEA. The CDR3 extends over 14 amino acids. CDR3 protein: CSVEKSTGGTEAFF. CDR3 in DNA: TGCAGCGTTGAAAAATCGACAGGGGGCACTGAAGCTTTCTTT.

This chain uses TRBV9 with TRBJ2-1; 8 bases align to TRBD2. V dropped 4 bases and J dropped 8; count of bases not matched to a gene: 14. The CDR3 extends over 16 amino acids. Looked up from germline, CDR1 is SGDLS and CDR2 is YYNGEE. The CDR3 DNA reads as TGTGCCAGCAGCCCTCAGATAGCGGGGTTGGCTTATGAGCAGTTCTTC. This translates into CASSPQIAGLAYEQFF.